This TCR beta chain was sequenced during a study of tumor-infiltrating lymphocytes in localized non-small cell lung cancer. TCRdb's copy holds only in-frame clones and misses some; the assay was immunoSEQ multiplex PCR. This sample yields 15,000 to 20,000 clones, of which roughly 72% are seen a single time; around a tenth belongs to the top ten. Germline CDR1 and CDR2: MDHEN and SYDVKM. V shed 5 bases and J shed 6 bases, with 10 bases lying between them. The CDR3 is 12 amino acids. The TCR sequence derives from a human donor with non-small cell lung cancer. Sequences were obtained from lung tumor tissue. The rearrangement joins TRBV28 to TRBJ1-1; D may be TRBD1 (6 bases). CDR3 nucleotide sequence: TGTGCCAGCAGTCGCGGACAGTCTGAAGCTTTCTTT. Residues: CASSRGQSEAFF.